The subject of this entry is one T cell receptor beta chain. Original processing methods: Reference gene primer amplification gave estimated nucleated cell counts. Only in-frame clones appear in the TCRdb table, and some are missing; sequencing was by immunoSEQ multiplex PCR. Clone size and the V and J calls come from that table; the DNA yielded D and trimming. The profile covers approximately 450,000 clones, with more than 85% appearing a single time and over 4% taken by the ten largest. The CDR3 sequence is 14 residues long. Germline values: CDR1 MDHEN, CDR2 SYDVKM. V shed 4 bases, J shed 4 bases, and the junction held 7 bases outside the gene matches. The data were taken from a study of blood T cell repertoires in COVID-19. Study overall: The origin of the acute and convalescent COVID-19 samples was the United States, Italy and Spain. T cells, B-cell-depleted T cells, or PBMCs provided the cDNA or gDNA that served as material.

V is TRBV28 and J is TRBJ2-7; 7 positions match TRBD1. This sequence originates from a woman aged 25 to 39 with acute or convalescent COVID-19. Input material: peripheral blood. CDR3 sequence (DNA): TGTGCCAGCAGTTCCGGGACAGTCCTGTACGAGCAGTACTTC. Amino acids: CASSSGTVLYEQYF.